There are many counts of the clone carrying this T cell receptor beta chain. The antigen is not known. Germline V gives CDR1 DFQATT, CDR2 SNEGSKA (reference sequence). The CDR3 totals 12 residues. V dropped 5 bases and J dropped 8; count of bases not matched to a gene: 6. These data come from a study of spatial heterogeneity in lung cancer. Study-level background: Fewer alpha-chain than beta-chain sequences were consistently detected.

As to time point: sample taken at primary tumor resection. Unsorted samples of tumor, nontumor lung or frozen PBMC had their whole RNA sequenced. The donors comprised 60 to 80 untreated early-stage non-small cell lung cancer patients. From the 5' RACE reads, TCRdb called clonotypes with MiXCR, one entry per CDR3 protein. The data show roughly 14,000 distinct CDR3 sequences, around a tenth seen once. Points from the study as a whole: TCRs found ubiquitously expanded in tumor appeared in blood more at resection than at follow-up.

V is TRBV20-1 and J is TRBJ1-2; 9 positions agree with TRBD1. This sample comprised PBMCs, obtained at surgery. The origin of this receptor is a male donor with early-stage non-small cell lung cancer. CDR3 sequence (DNA): TGCAGTGCTCCGGGACAGGGAGACGGCTACACCTTC. This encodes CSAPGQGDGYTF.